This T cell receptor (beta chain) was sequenced for a study of post-analysis software for immune sequencing data. Incorporated into the TCR beta cDNA libraries were unique molecular identifiers, which served to reduce PCR and sequencing biases. In TCRdb, the PCR reads were re-called with MiXCR into one record per CDR3 protein. The profile shows 750,000 to 950,000 distinct CDR3 sequences, roughly 50% of them singletons. The study's findings and limits: Compared with controls, patients had more of roughly 5 TRBV segments, including TRBV5-6, TRBV5-1 and TRBV20-1.

Remarks on this clonotype: Its antigen is as yet unknown.

CDR3 length equals 16 residues. J lost 5 bases, V lost 5 bases, and 12 bases had no gene match. CDR1 and CDR2 from the germline V gene are LNHNV and YYDKDF (reference sequence). V is TRBV15 and J is TRBJ2-3, with 8 bases matching TRBD1. Sequenced: blood. This receptor was obtained from a girl aged 5 to 17 with multiple sclerosis. CDR3 sequence (DNA): TGTGCCACCAGCCGGACGTCGAGACAGGGGAGAGATACGCAGTATTTT. This encodes CATSRTSRQGRDTQYF.